A single sample is the source of the 15 T cell receptor beta chains below, sequenced in a study of beta chain features in type 1 diabetes (dated by TCRdb to the late 2010s). Overall study outcomes, separate from this receptor: Type 1 diabetes patients showed a moderate but significant shortening of TCRB CDR3 length in all four CD4+ subsets.

The antigens these receptors bind are not known. Library preparation used the immunoSEQ multiplex PCR assay. The entire isolated RNA was reverse transcribed using the High Capacity cDNA Reverse Transcription Kit, and thus expressed TCRB transcripts were sequenced. TCRdb obtained this table from immuneACCESS and retained in-frame rearrangements with V and J assigned. These tables miss some clones; where compared with another copy, unresolved V genes account for less than half of the shortfall, and the remainder is unexplained. In all, the sample holds roughly 150,000 clones, and roughly 8% of those were seen once. The ten largest clones capture approximately 0.54% of the sample. Sequencing input: central memory CD4+ T cells from blood. The receptors shown here come from a woman between 18 and 29 years old with type 1 diabetes.

This rearrangement joins TRBV2 to TRBJ1-5; D not certain. The CDR3 loop spans 12 amino acids. Deletions cut 8 bases from V and 1 base from J, with 6 bases between. The germline CDR1 and CDR2 sequences are SNHLY and FYNNEI. The CDR3 spells CASAVSNQPQHF. The CDR3 DNA sequence: TGTGCCAGCGCAGTCAGCAATCAGCCCCAGCATTTT.

The chain couples TRBV6-1 to TRBJ2-7; D gene uncertain. The CDR3 sequence is 15 residues long. Germline lookup yields CDR1 MNHNS and CDR2 SASEGT. The ends were cut back, 7 bases at V and 0 bases at J, with 16 bases in the middle. The CDR3 region is CASIERLLTSYEQYF. The CDR3 nucleotides are TGTGCCAGCATCGAAAGACTGCTGACCTCCTACGAGCAGTACTTC.

This clone turned up a few times. This rearrangement joins TRBV29-1 to TRBJ2-5; a weak D match, TRBD2 (5 bases). CDR1 and CDR2 from the germline V gene are SQVTM and ANQGSEA. With 1 base removed from V and 3 bases from J, the gap between germline ends came to 15 bases. The CDR3 is made up of 15 amino acids. CDR3 amino acids: CSVEGSYLAKETQYF. In nucleotides, the CDR3 is TGCAGCGTTGAAGGGTCATACTTAGCGAAAGAGACCCAGTACTTC. The full variable domain, with the rest looked up from reference TRBV29-1 and TRBJ2-5, is SAVISQKPSRDICQRGTSLTIQCQVDSQVTMMFWYRQQPGQSLTLIATANQGSEATYESGFVIDKFPISRPNLTFSTLTVSNMSPEDSSIYLCSVEGSYLAKETQYFGPGTRLLVL.

This rearrangement joins TRBV9 to TRBJ2-2, with a possible D match to TRBD1 (6 bases). Germline CDR1 reads SGDLS; CDR2 reads YYNGEE. V dropped 0 bases and J dropped 9 bases, with 9 bases sitting between them. The CDR3 has 13 residues. Here the CDR3 DNA reads TGTGCCAGCAGCGTAGAATGGGGGCGGGAGCTGTTTTTT. Residues: CASSVEWGRELFF.

CDR3 DNA: TGTGCCAGCACCCCAGGGGGCGACGGCACTGAAGCTTTCTTT. Amino acids: CASTPGGDGTEAFF. The chain is built from TRBV6-1 and TRBJ1-1, with 8 bases aligning to TRBD1. The CDR3 has 14 residues. CDR1 and CDR2 from the germline V gene are MNHNS and SASEGT. Germline trimming cut 7 bases from V and 4 bases from J; bases unmatched to any gene: 8.

This clone was found a few times. The chain carries TRBV6-6 and TRBJ2-1, with TRBD1 matching 8 bases. Germline assignment: CDR1 MNHNY and CDR2 SVGAGI (reference sequence). This CDR3 comprises 15 residues. The junction had 13 bases not matched to a gene; V was cut back by 10 bases and J by 5 bases. The CDR3 sequence is CAITLSGQGNNEQFF. CDR3 DNA: TGTGCCATCACCCTCTCAGGACAGGGAAACAATGAGCAGTTCTTC.

The chain joins TRBV5-1 to TRBJ2-7; 11 bases align to TRBD2. The CDR3 has 15 residues. J lost 0 bases, V lost 4 bases, and 3 bases had no gene match. The germline V gene encodes CDR1 SGHRS and CDR2 YFSETQ. CDR3 DNA sequence: TGCGCCAGCAGCGAAACTAGCGGGAGCTCCTACGAGCAGTACTTC. Translating it yields CASSETSGSSYEQYF.

This clone was found a few times. The V call is TRBV11-1, the J call TRBJ2-1; 7 bases line up with TRBD2. The CDR3 totals 12 residues. The V gene's germline CDR1 is SGHAT and CDR2 FQDESV (reference sequence). Trimming took 4 bases from V and 7 from J; bases not matched to a gene: 1. The CDR3 loop is CASSSSGNEQFF. CDR3 DNA: TGTGCCAGCAGCTCTAGCGGAAATGAGCAGTTCTTC.

The chain joins TRBV20-1 to TRBJ2-5; D may be TRBD1 (6 bases). The CDR3 has 11 residues. The germline gives CDR1 DFQATT, CDR2 SNEGSKA (reference sequence). The chain's CDR3 is CGRQAQETQYF. The CDR3, as DNA: TGCGGAAGACAGGCCCAAGAGACCCAGTACTTC.

The V and J genes are TRBV28 and TRBJ2-3, with TRBD1 matching 9 bases. The CDR3 has 14 residues. CDR1 MDHEN and CDR2 SYDVKM come from the germline V gene. The V segment lost 5 bases and the J segment 5 bases; nucleotides outside the gene matches: 5. The chain's CDR3 is CASSTTGGGDTQYF. CDR3 coding DNA: TGTGCCAGCAGTACCACAGGGGGCGGAGATACGCAGTATTTT.

The rearrangement joins TRBV30 to TRBJ2-2; no reliable D call. V dropped 0 bases and J dropped 6 bases, with 8 bases sitting between them. The germline V gene has CDR1 GTSNPN and CDR2 SVGIG (reference sequence). CDR3 length equals 13 residues. The CDR3 sequence: CAWSVHHPGELFF. As DNA, the CDR3 is TGTGCCTGGAGTGTACACCATCCCGGGGAGCTGTTTTTT. Looking up the rest from reference TRBV30 and TRBJ2-2 gives the full variable domain: SQTIHQWPATLVQPVGSPLSLECTVEGTSNPNLYWYRQAAGRGLQLLFYSVGIGQISSEVPQNLSASRPQDRQFILSSKKLLLSDSGFYLCAWSVHHPGELFFGEGSRLTVL.

The chain is built from TRBV18 and TRBJ2-7; TRBD1 matches 11 bases. Germline V gene lookup returns CDR1 KGHSH and CDR2 LQKENI. The CDR3 runs to 16 residues. V dropped 3 bases and J dropped 6; count of bases not matched to a gene: 10. CDR3 residues: CASSPVPGDRGSEQYF. The DNA of the CDR3 is TGTGCCAGCTCACCGGTCCCGGGGGACAGGGGGTCCGAGCAGTACTTC.

The V gene is TRBV7-9, the J gene TRBJ2-1; D is undetermined. The V and J ends lost 2 bases and 10 bases respectively, with 9 bases between them. Germline V lookup: CDR1 SEHNR, CDR2 FQNEAQ (reference sequence). The CDR3 length is 12 residues. The CDR3 reads CASSLYLREQFF. In nucleotides, the CDR3 is TGTGCCAGCAGCTTATACTTGCGGGAGCAGTTCTTC.

The genes are TRBV5-5 and TRBJ1-1; no clear D. CDR1 and CDR2 from the germline V gene are SGHKS and YYEKEE (reference sequence). Trimming removed 4 bases from V and 0 bases from J, with 10 bases in between. CDR3 size: 14 residues. In nucleotides, the CDR3 is TGTGCCAGCAGCCTTACAGCAATGAACACTGAAGCTTTCTTT. This gives the protein CASSLTAMNTEAFF.

This sequence joins TRBV7-8 and TRBJ1-1, with unresolved D. CDR3 length: 15 residues. Germline V CDR1 and CDR2: SGHVS, FQNEAQ. Trimming removed 3 bases from V and 11 bases from J, with 22 bases in between. The CDR3 protein is CASSLILESMYLAFF. The CDR3 DNA reads as TGTGCCAGCAGCTTGATCCTGGAGTCCATGTATCTGGCTTTCTTT.